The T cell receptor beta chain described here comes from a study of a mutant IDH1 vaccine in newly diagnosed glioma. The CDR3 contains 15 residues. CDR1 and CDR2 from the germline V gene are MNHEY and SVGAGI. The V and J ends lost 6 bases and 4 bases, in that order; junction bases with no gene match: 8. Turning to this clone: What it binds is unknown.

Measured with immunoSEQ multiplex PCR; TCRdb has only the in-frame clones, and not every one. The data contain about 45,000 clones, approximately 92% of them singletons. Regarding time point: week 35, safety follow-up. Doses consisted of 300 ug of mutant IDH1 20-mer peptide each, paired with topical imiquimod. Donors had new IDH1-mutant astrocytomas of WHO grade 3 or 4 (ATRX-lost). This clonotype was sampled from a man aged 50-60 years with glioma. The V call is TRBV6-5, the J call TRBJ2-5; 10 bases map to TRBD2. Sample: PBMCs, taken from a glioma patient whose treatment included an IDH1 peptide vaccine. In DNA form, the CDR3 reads TGTGCCAGCAGCCGGACTAGCGGAACGAGAGAGACCCAGTACTTC. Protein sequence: CASSRTSGTRETQYF.